This TCR beta chain was documented in a study of blood T cell repertoires in COVID-19. The wider study: The study drew acute and convalescent COVID-19 samples from the United States, Italy and Spain.

Authors' data handling: Cell counts per sample came from amplifying reference gene primers. Sequenced by immunoSEQ multiplex PCR; TCRdb stores in-frame clones only, minus some. Clone size and V and J calls were adopted from that table, with D and trimming inferred from the DNA. The sample has approximately 97,000 clones, about nine tenths seen once; the top ten hold approximately 1.5%. The CDR3 totals 14 residues. V dropped 5 bases and J dropped 7; count of bases not matched to a gene: 7. Germline loops: CDR1 LNHDA, CDR2 SQIVND (reference sequence). This TCR was recovered from a man aged 55 to 70 with acute or convalescent COVID-19. The chain couples TRBV19 to TRBJ1-1, with 10 positions matching TRBD1. Sequenced: peripheral blood. CDR3 sequence reads: CASSHGQGENEAFF. Written as DNA, the CDR3 is TGTGCCAGTAGTCACGGACAGGGGGAGAATGAAGCTTTCTTT.